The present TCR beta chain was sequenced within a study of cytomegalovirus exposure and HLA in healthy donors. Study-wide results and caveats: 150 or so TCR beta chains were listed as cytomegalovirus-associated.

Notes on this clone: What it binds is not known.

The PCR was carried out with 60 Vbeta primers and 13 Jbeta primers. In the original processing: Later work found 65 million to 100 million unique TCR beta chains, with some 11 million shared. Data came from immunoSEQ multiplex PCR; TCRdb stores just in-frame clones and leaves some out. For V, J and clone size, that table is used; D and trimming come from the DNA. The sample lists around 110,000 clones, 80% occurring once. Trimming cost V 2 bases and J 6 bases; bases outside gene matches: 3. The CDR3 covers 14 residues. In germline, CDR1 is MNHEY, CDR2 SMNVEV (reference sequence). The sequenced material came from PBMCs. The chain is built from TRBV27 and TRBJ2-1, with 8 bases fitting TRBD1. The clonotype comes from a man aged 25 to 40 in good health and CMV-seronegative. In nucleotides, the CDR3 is TGTGCCAGCAGTTTAGGACAGGGCCGCAATGAGCAGTTCTTC. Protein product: CASSLGQGRNEQFF.